Below are 7 T cell receptor beta chains sequenced from a single sample in a study of T cells after yellow fever vaccination (dated by TCRdb to about 2019). The sample's treatment or condition, from its label and the paper: live attenuated yellow fever vaccine strain. Library preparation used 5' RACE. Sequencing took place on an Illumina NovaSeq 6000. In TCRdb, the public reads were trimmed at Q25 with fastp and aligned with MiXCR, with productive beta chains retained. Identical CDR3 protein sequences are pooled into one entry, listed with their most common genes and DNA. A total of 100,000 to 150,000 distinct CDR3 sequences appear in this sample, over 8% of them only once. The biggest ten clones account for almost 40% of the sample. The specimen comprised CD8+ T cells sorted from PBMCs, sampled on the day of the yellow fever booster vaccination. The source of these receptors is a man between 18 and 29 years old who received the YFV17D yellow fever vaccine.

This clonotype was picked up a small number of times. This chain uses TRBV7-9 with TRBJ2-7; 12 bases agree with TRBD2. The J segment lost 3 bases and the V segment lost 3 bases, leaving 3 bases of the junction unmatched. From germline, CDR1 is SEHNR and CDR2 FQNEAQ (reference sequence). The CDR3 has 15 residues. The CDR3 nucleotides read TGTGCCAGCAGCTTGACTAGCGGGGGTAGCTACGAGCAGTACTTC. The encoded protein is CASSLTSGGSYEQYF.

This chain connects TRBV27 to TRBJ2-1, with 10 positions matching TRBD2. This CDR3 comprises 16 residues. Germline trimming cut 7 bases from V and 5 bases from J; bases unmatched to any gene: 11. The germline V gene has CDR1 MNHEY and CDR2 SMNVEV (reference sequence). This CDR3 reads CASTDAGLAGDNEQFF. The CDR3 coding sequence is TGTGCCAGCACCGACGCGGGGCTAGCGGGGGACAATGAGCAGTTCTTC.

A few counts support this clonotype. V is TRBV27 and J is TRBJ2-7; D gene ambiguous. This CDR3 region has 12 residues. The V gene lost 8 bases and the J gene lost 0 bases, with 8 bases spanning the gap. Germline V CDR1 and CDR2: MNHEY, SMNVEV (reference sequence). The CDR3 DNA sequence: TGTGCCAGCCGAAGAAGCTCCTACGAGCAGTACTTC. Residues: CASRRSSYEQYF.

In its sample, this clonotype was seen a few times. The V gene is TRBV4-3, the J gene TRBJ1-2, with D uncertain. The CDR3 runs 14 residues. Looked up from germline, CDR1 is LGHNA and CDR2 is YSLEER. V lost 0 bases to trimming and J lost 0 bases, with 5 bases between them. CDR3 sequence: CASSQDSSNYGYTF. The CDR3 DNA follows: TGCGCCAGCAGCCAAGACAGCTCTAACTATGGCTACACCTTC.

The genes are TRBV19 and TRBJ2-1; TRBD2 agrees at 11 bases. This CDR3 has 16 residues. V shed 3 bases and J 10 bases; nucleotides not matched to a gene: 11. In germline, CDR1 is LNHDA, CDR2 SQIVND (reference sequence). Written as DNA, the CDR3 is TGTGCCAGTAGTATTCGAGATAGCGGGGGGGGATACGAGCAGTTCTTC. Translated: CASSIRDSGGGYEQFF.

This clonotype was observed a few times. Here the CDR3 DNA reads TGTGCCAGCAACCCCCCAACAGGGGCCTTCGATGAGCAGTTCTTC. Its translation: CASNPPTGAFDEQFF. The chain has TRBV7-9 and TRBJ2-1, with TRBD1 matching 7 bases. CDR3 length: 15 amino acids. Germline assignment: CDR1 SEHNR and CDR2 FQNEAQ (reference sequence). With V trimmed by 7 bases and J by 8 bases, 14 bases remained unmatched. The variable domain in full, with the rest retrieved from reference TRBV7-9 and TRBJ2-1, is DTGVSQNPRHKITKRGQNVTFRCDPISEHNRLYWYRQTLGQGPEFLTYFQNEAQLEKSRLLSDRFSAERPKGSFSTLEIQRTEQGDSAMYLCASNPPTGAFDEQFFGPGTRLTVL.

This clonotype occurred a few times. The J gene is TRBJ2-7, the V gene TRBV3-1; perhaps TRBD1 as D (6 bases). This CDR3 is 13 amino acids long. The germline gives CDR1 LGHDT, CDR2 YNNKEL (reference sequence). The V end was cut by 4 bases, the J end by 5 bases, with 12 bases between. The CDR3 loop reads CASSLRTDHEQYF. The DNA of the CDR3 is TGTGCCAGCAGCCTAAGGACAGACCACGAGCAGTACTTC.